This TCR beta chain originates from a study of T cells after yellow fever vaccination. TCRdb analysed the 5' RACE reads with MiXCR anew, one entry per CDR3 protein. Altogether approximately 350,000 distinct CDR3 sequences are present, under 14% being singletons, with the ten largest covering less than 20%. CDR1 is SGHTA, CDR2 FQGNSA, per germline. Trimming took 5 bases from V and 0 from J, leaving 11 bases between them. The CDR3 is made up of 15 amino acids. This clonotype was seen a handful of times. As yet, its antigen is unknown. Study observations and caveats: Re-detected after boosting: most primary clones, approximately 97% of CD4 and about 90% of CD8. Repertoires obtained by FACS sorting could include abundant clonotypes that entered as contaminants from the bulk population. Weaker overall, the secondary response nonetheless peaked faster (day 5 versus 15). The appearance of a small share of clonotypes in both CD4 and CD8 compartments was observed.

Sequenced here: PBMCs, sampled on the day of the first yellow fever vaccination. The chain couples TRBV7-2 to TRBJ1-3, with D tentatively TRBD1 (5 bases). The TCR comes from a man between 18 and 29 years old who received the YFV17D yellow fever vaccine. This CDR3 reads CASSGGEVSGNTIYF. The CDR3 nucleotides read TGTGCCAGCAGCGGGGGGGAGGTCTCTGGAAACACCATATATTTT.